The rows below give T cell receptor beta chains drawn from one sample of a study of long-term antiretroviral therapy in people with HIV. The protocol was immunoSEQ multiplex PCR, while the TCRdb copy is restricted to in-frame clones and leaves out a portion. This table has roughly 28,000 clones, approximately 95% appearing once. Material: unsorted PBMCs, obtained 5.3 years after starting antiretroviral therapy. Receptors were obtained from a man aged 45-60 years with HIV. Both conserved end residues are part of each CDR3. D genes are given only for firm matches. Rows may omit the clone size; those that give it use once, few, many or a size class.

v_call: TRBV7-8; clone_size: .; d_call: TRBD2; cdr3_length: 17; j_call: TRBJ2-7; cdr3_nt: TGTGCCAGCAGCCCTGGACTAGCGGGGGGCCCGGTTTACGAGCAGTACTTC; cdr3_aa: CASSPGLAGGPVYEQYF
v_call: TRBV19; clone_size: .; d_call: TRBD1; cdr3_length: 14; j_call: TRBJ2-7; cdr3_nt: TGTGCCAGTAGTACCTGGGACAGGGTGTTCGAGCAGTACTTC; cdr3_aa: CASSTWDRVFEQYF
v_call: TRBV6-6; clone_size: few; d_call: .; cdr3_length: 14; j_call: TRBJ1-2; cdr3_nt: TGTGCCAGCAGTTACCAAGGGGATTCGTGGGGCTACACCTTC; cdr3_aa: CASSYQGDSWGYTF
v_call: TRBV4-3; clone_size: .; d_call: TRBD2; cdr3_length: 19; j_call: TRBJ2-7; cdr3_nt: TGCGCCAGCAGCCAAGAACCCTCTTCACTAGCGGGGCATACCTACGAGCAGTACTTC; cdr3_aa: CASSQEPSSLAGHTYEQYF
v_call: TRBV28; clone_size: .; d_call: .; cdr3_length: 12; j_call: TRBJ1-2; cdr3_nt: TGTGCCAGCGTCTCAGGGGTTTATGGCTACACCTTC; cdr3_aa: CASVSGVYGYTF
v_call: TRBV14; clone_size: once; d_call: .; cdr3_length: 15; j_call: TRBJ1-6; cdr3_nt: TGTGCCAGCAGCTTAACCGGGACACATAATTCACCCCTCCACTTT; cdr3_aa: CASSLTGTHNSPLHF
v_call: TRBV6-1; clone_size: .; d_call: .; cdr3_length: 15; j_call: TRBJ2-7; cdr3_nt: TGTGCCAGCGAAAATCAGGGGAAGGCAACCTACGAGCAGTACTTC; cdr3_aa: CASENQGKATYEQYF
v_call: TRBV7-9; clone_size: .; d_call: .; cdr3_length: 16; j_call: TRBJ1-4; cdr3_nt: TGTGCCAGCAGCTTAGGGGGTCAGGGGCCCCCCGAAAAACTGTTTTTT; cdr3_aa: CASSLGGQGPPEKLFF
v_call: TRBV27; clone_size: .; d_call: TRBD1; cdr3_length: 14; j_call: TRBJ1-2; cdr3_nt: TGTGCCAGCAGGCTAAGGACAGGGGGCGATGGCTACACCTTC; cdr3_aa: CASRLRTGGDGYTF
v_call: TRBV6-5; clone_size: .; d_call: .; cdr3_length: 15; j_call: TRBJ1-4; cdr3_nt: TGTGCCAGCAAGGGCGGTACCTTAACTAATGAAAAACTGTTTTTT; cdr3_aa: CASKGGTLTNEKLFF
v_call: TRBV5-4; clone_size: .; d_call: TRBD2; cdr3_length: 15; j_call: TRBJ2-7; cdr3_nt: TGTGCCAGCAGCGGTTCCGGGACTAGAGGATCCGAGCAGTACTTC; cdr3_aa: CASSGSGTRGSEQYF
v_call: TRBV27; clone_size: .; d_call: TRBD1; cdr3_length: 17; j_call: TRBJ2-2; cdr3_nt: TGTGCCAGCAGCTTTGTCCCCGGGACAGGGATTCCCGGGGAGCTGTTTTTT; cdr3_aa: CASSFVPGTGIPGELFF
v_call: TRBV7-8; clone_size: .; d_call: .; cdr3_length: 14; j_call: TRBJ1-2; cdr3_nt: TGTGCCAGCAGCTTAGGGGGACAAAGACATGGCTACACCTTC; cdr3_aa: CASSLGGQRHGYTF
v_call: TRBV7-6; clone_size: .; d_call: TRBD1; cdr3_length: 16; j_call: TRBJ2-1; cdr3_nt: TGTGCCAGCAGCTCGCCGTCCGGGACAGGTGACAATGAGCAGTTCTTC; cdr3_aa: CASSSPSGTGDNEQFF
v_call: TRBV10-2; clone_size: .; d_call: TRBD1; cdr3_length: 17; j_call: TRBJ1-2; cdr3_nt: TGCGCCAGCAGTGAGTCGAAGGGGGCTCACCCAAACTATGGCTACACCTTC; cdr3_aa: CASSESKGAHPNYGYTF
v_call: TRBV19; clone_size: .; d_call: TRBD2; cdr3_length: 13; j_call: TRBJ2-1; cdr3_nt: TGTGCCAGCAATAGCGGGGGGGCCGGGGAGCAGTTCTTC; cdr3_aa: CASNSGGAGEQFF
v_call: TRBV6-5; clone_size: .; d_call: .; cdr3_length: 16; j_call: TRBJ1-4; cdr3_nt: TGTGCCAGCAGTTCCTTTTCTCTTGCAACTAATGAAAAACTGTTTTTT; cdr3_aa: CASSSFSLATNEKLFF
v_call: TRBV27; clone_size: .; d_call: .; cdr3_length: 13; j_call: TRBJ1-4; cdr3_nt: TGTGCCAGCAGCCCCGCAACTAATGAAAAACTGTTTTTT; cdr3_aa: CASSPATNEKLFF
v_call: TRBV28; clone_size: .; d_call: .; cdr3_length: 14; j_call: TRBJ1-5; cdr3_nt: TGTGCCAGCAGTTTACCCAGGCTCAATCAGCCCCAGCATTTT; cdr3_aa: CASSLPRLNQPQHF
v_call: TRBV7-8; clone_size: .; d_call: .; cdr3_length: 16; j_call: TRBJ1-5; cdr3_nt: TGTGCCAGCAGCTTCCTCGACAGGAGGAGCAATCAGCCCCAGCATTTT; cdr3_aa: CASSFLDRRSNQPQHF
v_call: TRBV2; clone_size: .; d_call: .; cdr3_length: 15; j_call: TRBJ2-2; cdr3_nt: TGTGCCAGCAGTGGGGTCAGTCCGAACACCGGGGAGCTGTTTTTT; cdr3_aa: CASSGVSPNTGELFF
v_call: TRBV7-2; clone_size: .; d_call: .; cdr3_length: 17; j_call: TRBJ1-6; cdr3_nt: TGTGCCAGCAGCTTAGCCCTTGGGAAGGGGTTGATTTCACCCCTCCACTTT; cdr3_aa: CASSLALGKGLISPLHF
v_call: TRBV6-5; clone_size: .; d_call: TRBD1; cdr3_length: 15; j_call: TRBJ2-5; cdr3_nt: TGTGCCAGCAGCCCACCCGGACAGGGCGTGAAGACCCAGTACTTC; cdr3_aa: CASSPPGQGVKTQYF
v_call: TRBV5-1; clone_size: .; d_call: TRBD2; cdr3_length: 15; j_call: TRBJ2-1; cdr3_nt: TGCGCCAGCAGCCGACTAGCGGGGGGGCCGGGAGAGCAGTTCTTC; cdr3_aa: CASSRLAGGPGEQFF
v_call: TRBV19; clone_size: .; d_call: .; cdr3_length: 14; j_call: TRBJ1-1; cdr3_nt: TGTGCCAGTAGTATTTTGGGATTCAACACTGAAGCTTTCTTT; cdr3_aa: CASSILGFNTEAFF
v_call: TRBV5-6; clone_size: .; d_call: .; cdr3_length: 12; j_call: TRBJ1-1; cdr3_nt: TGTGCCAGCGAGGCAGCGTCCACTGAAGCTTTCTTT; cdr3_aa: CASEAASTEAFF
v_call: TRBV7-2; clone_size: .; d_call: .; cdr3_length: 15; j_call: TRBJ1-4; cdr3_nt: TGTGCCAGCAGCTTTAGCCCGGGATTTAATGAAAAACTGTTTTTT; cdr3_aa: CASSFSPGFNEKLFF
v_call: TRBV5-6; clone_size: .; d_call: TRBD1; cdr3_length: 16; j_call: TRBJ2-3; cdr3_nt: TGTGCCAGCAGCTTGGTCGGGGACAGGGTCACAGATACGCAGTATTTT; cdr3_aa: CASSLVGDRVTDTQYF
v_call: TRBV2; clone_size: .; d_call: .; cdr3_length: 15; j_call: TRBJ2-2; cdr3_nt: TGTGCCAGCAGTGGGCTGCTATTGAACACCGGGGAGCTGTTTTTT; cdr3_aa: CASSGLLLNTGELFF
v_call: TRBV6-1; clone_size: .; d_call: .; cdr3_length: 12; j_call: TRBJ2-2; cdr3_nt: TGTGCCAGCAGGGCCTCGGCCGGGGAGCTGTTTTTT; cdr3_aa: CASRASAGELFF
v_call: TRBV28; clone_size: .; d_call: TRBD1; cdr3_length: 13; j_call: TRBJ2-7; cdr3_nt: TGTGCCAGCAGGCAGGGACAGGCCGGCGAGCAGTACTTC; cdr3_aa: CASRQGQAGEQYF
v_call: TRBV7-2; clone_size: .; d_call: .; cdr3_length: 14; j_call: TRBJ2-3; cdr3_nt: TGTGCCAGCAGCTTAGGAGGTAGCTCTCATACGCAGTATTTT; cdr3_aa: CASSLGGSSHTQYF
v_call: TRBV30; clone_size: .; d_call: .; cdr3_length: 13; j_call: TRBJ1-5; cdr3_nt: TGTGCCTGGAGTCGGGGGAGCAATCAGCCCCAGCATTTT; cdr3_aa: CAWSRGSNQPQHF
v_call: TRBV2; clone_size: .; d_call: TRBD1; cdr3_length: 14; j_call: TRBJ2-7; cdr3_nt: TGTGCCAGCAGGGAGGACAGGGGGGTGTACGAGCAGTACTTC; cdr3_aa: CASREDRGVYEQYF
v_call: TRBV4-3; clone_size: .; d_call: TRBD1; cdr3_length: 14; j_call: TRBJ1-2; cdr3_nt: TGCGCCAGCAGCCCGAACCAGGGGGCGGGAGGCTACACCTTC; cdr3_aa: CASSPNQGAGGYTF
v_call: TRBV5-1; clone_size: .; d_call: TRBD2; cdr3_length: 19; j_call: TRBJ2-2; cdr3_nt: TGCGCCAGCAGCTTGGACGCTAGCGGGGCCCTGAGTAGGACCGGGGAGCTGTTTTTT; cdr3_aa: CASSLDASGALSRTGELFF
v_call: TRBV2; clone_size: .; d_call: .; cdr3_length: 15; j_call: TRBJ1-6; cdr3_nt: TGTGCCAGCAAGGCAGACTACTCCTATAATTCACCCCTCCACTTT; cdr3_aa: CASKADYSYNSPLHF
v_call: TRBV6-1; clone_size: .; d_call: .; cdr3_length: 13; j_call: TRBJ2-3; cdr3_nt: TGTGCCAGCATAGGGTCCCTCACAGATACGCAGTATTTT; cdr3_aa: CASIGSLTDTQYF
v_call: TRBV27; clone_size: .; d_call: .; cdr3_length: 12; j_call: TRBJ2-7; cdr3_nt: TGTGCCAGCAGTCCCCAGGGCGGCGGGCAGTACTTC; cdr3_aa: CASSPQGGGQYF
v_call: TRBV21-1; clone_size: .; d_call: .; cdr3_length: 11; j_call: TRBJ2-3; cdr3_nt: TGTGCCAGCAGCAAGCGGAATACGCAGTATTTT; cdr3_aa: CASSKRNTQYF
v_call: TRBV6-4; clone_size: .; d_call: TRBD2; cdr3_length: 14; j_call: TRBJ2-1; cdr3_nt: TGTGCCAGCAGTAGCGGGGGGGCCGAGGATGAGCAGTTCTTC; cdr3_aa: CASSSGGAEDEQFF
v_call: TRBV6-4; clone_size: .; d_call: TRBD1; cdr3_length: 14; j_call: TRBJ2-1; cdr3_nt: TGTGCCAGCAGCTTCGGACAGGGCAACAATGAGCAGTTCTTC; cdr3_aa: CASSFGQGNNEQFF
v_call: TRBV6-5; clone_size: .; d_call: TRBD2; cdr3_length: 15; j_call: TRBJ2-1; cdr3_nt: TGTGCCAGCAGCACTAGCGGGGGGGCCTACAATGAGCAGTTCTTC; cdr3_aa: CASSTSGGAYNEQFF
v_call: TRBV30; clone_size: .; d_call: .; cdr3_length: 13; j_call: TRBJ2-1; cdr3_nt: TGTGCCTGGAGTGTCGGCACATACAATGAGCAGTTCTTC; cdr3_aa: CAWSVGTYNEQFF
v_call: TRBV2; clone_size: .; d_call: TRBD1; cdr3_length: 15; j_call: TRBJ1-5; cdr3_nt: TGTGCCAGCAAAACCGGGACAGGGAGCTCTCAGCCCCAGCATTTT; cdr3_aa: CASKTGTGSSQPQHF
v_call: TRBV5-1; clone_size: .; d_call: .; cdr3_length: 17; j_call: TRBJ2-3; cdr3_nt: TGCGCCAGCAGCTTGGGAGGGGACACACTCCGCACAGATACGCAGTATTTT; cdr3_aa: CASSLGGDTLRTDTQYF
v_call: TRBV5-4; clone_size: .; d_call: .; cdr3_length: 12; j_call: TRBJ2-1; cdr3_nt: TGTGCCAGCAGCCCTGGTCCAGGAGAGCAGTTCTTC; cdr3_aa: CASSPGPGEQFF
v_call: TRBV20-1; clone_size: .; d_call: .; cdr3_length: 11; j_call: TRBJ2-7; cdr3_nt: TGCAGTGCTATTAGGACGGGGGAGCAGTACTTC; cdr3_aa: CSAIRTGEQYF
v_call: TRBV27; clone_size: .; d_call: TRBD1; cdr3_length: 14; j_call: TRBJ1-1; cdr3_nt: TGTGCCAGCAAGATACAGGGGATTAACACTGAAGCTTTCTTT; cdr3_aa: CASKIQGINTEAFF
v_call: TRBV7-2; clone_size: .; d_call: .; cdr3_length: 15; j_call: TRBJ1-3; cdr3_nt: TGTGCCAGCAGCTTAGGAGGATGGGGTGGAAACACCATATATTTT; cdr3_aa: CASSLGGWGGNTIYF